The 28 T cell receptor beta chains below were found in one sample sequenced in a study of blood T cell repertoires in COVID-19. TCRdb's copy holds only in-frame clones and misses some; the assay was immunoSEQ multiplex PCR. The repertoire holds around 140,000 clones, with 87% as singletons. Specimen: peripheral blood. Receptor source: a woman aged 45-59 years with active or convalescent COVID-19.

This clone has a single count. The V gene is TRBV21-1, the J gene TRBJ1-6. TRBV21-1 is a pseudogene segment. The CDR3 sequence is 18 residues long. As DNA, the CDR3 is TGTGCCAGCAGCAACTCCGGGCTCCGGGGGGCCTATAATTCACCCCTCCACTTT. Protein product: CASSNSGLRGAYNSPLHF.

The chain joins TRBV7-2 to TRBJ1-2; D not resolved. This CDR3 has 13 amino acids. Looked up from germline, CDR1 is SGHTA and CDR2 is FQGNSA. The V end lost 1 base, the J end lost 3 bases, and 6 bases lay between the germline ends. The DNA of the CDR3 is TGTGCCAGCAGCTTAGGAATAGACTATGGCTACACCTTC. Amino acid sequence: CASSLGIDYGYTF.

The chain links TRBV18 to TRBJ1-2, with 10 bases that match TRBD1. From germline, CDR1 is KGHSH and CDR2 LQKENI. This CDR3 is built from 14 residues. J was trimmed by 8 bases and V by 3 bases; bases with no gene match: 6. CDR3 protein: CASSPGTGAHGYTF. The CDR3 nucleotides read TGTGCCAGCTCACCCGGGACAGGGGCTCACGGCTACACCTTC.

The chain employs TRBV7-2 and TRBJ1-5; TRBD1 agrees at 10 bases. This CDR3 is 17 amino acids long. Germline CDR1 SGHTA, CDR2 FQGNSA. V lost 5 bases, J lost 1 base, and 8 bases stayed unmatched. The CDR3 loop reads CASSGTGAVWSNQPQHF. The CDR3, as DNA: TGTGCCAGCAGCGGGACAGGGGCCGTATGGAGCAATCAGCCCCAGCATTTT.

The CDR3 reads CAWSLTVSYEQYF. The CDR3 DNA reads as TGTGCCTGGAGTTTGACAGTCTCCTACGAGCAGTACTTC. This chain connects TRBV30 to TRBJ2-7, with a tentative D call TRBD1 (5 bases). This CDR3 is built from 13 residues. Germline CDR1 GTSNPN, CDR2 SVGIG (reference sequence). The V and J ends lost 2 bases and 0 bases respectively, with 8 bases between them.

The CDR3 reads CASSNLNNQPQHF. The CDR3 DNA follows: TGTGCCAGCAGTAATCTAAACAATCAGCCCCAGCATTTT. The V gene is TRBV6-5, the J gene TRBJ1-5; D call uncertain. Per the germline V gene, CDR1 is MNHEY and CDR2 is SVGAGI. The V end was cut by 5 bases, the J end by 3 bases, with 8 bases between. The CDR3 totals 13 residues.

This chain connects TRBV19 to TRBJ2-7; TRBD1 matches 7 bases. The CDR3 covers 14 residues. Germline trimming cut 4 bases from V and 4 bases from J; bases unmatched to any gene: 7. Germline-derived CDR1 and CDR2 are LNHDA and SQIVND (reference sequence). CDR3 DNA sequence: TGTGCCAGTAGTAGGCAGGGGGAACGGTACGAGCAGTACTTC. Protein product: CASSRQGERYEQYF.

The chain combines TRBV28 with TRBJ1-1; 9 bases are shared with TRBD1. The CDR3 covers 15 residues. From germline, CDR1 is MDHEN and CDR2 SYDVKM. The J segment lost 4 bases and the V segment lost 3 bases, leaving 6 bases of the junction unmatched. The CDR3 protein is CASSLGQGYRTEAFF. The CDR3 DNA sequence: TGTGCCAGCAGTTTGGGACAGGGTTACCGCACTGAAGCTTTCTTT.

V and J are TRBV7-2 and TRBJ1-5; a weak D match, TRBD1 (5 bases). The CDR3 contains 15 residues. V was cut by 1 base and J by 4 bases, with 11 bases left in between. Germline CDR1 and CDR2: SGHTA and FQGNSA. CDR3 sequence: CASSLDGAGNQPQHF. DNA for the CDR3: TGTGCCAGCAGCTTAGATGGGGCCGGGAATCAGCCCCAGCATTTT. The full variable domain, rest sourced from reference TRBV7-2 and TRBJ1-5, is GAGVSQSPSNKVTEKGKDVELRCDPISGHTALYWYRQSLGQGLEFLIYFQGNSAPDKSGLPSDRFSAERTGGSVSTLTIQRTQQEDSAVYLCASSLDGAGNQPQHFGDGTRLSIL.

The CDR3 bases are TGTGCCAGCAGCTTGGGGAGGGGGCTGGACACCGGGGAGCTGTTTTTT. Translation gives CASSLGRGLDTGELFF. The chain recombines TRBV5-4 with TRBJ2-2, with D possibly TRBD1 on 7 matching bases. The CDR3 is made up of 16 amino acids. CDR1 is SGHNT and CDR2 is YYREEE in the germline V gene (reference sequence). The V gene lost 0 bases and the J gene lost 3 bases, with 12 bases spanning the gap.

In this sample, this clone turned up a few times. The CDR3 spells CASVSVWPQHF. For the CDR3, the DNA is TGTGCCAGCGTTTCGGTCTGGCCCCAGCATTTT. The chain employs TRBV6-7 and TRBJ1-5; D unclear. TRBV6-7 is known as an ORF, though its function is uncertain. This CDR3 has 11 residues. Trimming stripped 8 bases from V and 9 bases from J, with 11 bases between.

The table lists this clone with a count of one. The chain joins TRBV5-4 to TRBJ2-7; 7 bases line up with TRBD2. CDR3 length: 13 residues. After removal of 3 bases from V and 2 bases from J, the junction contained 2 bases not matched to a gene. Looked up from germline, CDR1 is SGHNT and CDR2 is YYREEE (reference sequence). The CDR3: CASSWAGAYEQYF. In DNA form, the CDR3 reads TGTGCCAGCAGCTGGGCGGGGGCCTACGAGCAGTACTTC.

There are a few counts of this clone. The same CDR3 is also encoded by other DNA sequences in this sample. The chain is built from TRBV18 and TRBJ1-5; D is unresolved. From germline, CDR1 is KGHSH and CDR2 LQKENI. The CDR3 length is 13 residues. V lost 4 bases, J lost 0 bases, and 4 bases lay in between. CDR3 loop: CASSLNSNQPQHF. CDR3 nucleotides: TGTGCCAGCTCACTAAATAGCAATCAGCCCCAGCATTTT.

About this clone: This CDR3 is also generated by other DNA sequences in the sample. The chain recombines TRBV18 with TRBJ1-2; 7 nucleotides line up with TRBD1. V shed 6 bases, J shed 4 bases, and the junction held 5 bases outside the gene matches. This CDR3 contains 13 residues. From germline, CDR1 is KGHSH and CDR2 LQKENI. CDR3 residues: CASSPDRVYGYTF. The CDR3 DNA is TGTGCCAGCTCTCCCGACAGGGTCTATGGCTACACCTTC. Looking up the rest from reference TRBV18 and TRBJ1-2 gives the full variable domain: NAGVMQNPRHLVRRRGQEARLRCSPMKGHSHVYWYRQLPEEGLKFMVYLQKENIIDESGMPKERFSAEFPKEGPSILRIQQVVRGDSAAYFCASSPDRVYGYTFGSGTRLTVV.

The DNA of the CDR3 is TGTGCCAGCAGCCCTCGACTAGCGGTATCAGAGACCCAGTACTTC. The encoded protein is CASSPRLAVSETQYF. V usage is TRBV5-4 and J usage is TRBJ2-5; 9 bases fit TRBD2. Trimming removed 4 bases from V and 4 bases from J; junction bases left unmatched: 8. Germline lookup yields CDR1 SGHNT and CDR2 YYREEE (reference sequence). This CDR3 region has 15 residues. Full variable domain (remainder filled in from reference TRBV5-4 and TRBJ2-5): ETGVTQSPTHLIKTRGQQVTLRCSSQSGHNTVSWYQQALGQGPQFIFQYYREEENGRGNFPPRFSGLQFPNYSSELNVNALELDDSALYLCASSPRLAVSETQYFGPGTRLLVL.

This chain links TRBV6-6 with TRBJ1-1, with 10 bases that match TRBD1. This CDR3 contains 16 residues. The ends lost 5 bases at V and 4 bases at J; junction bases unmatched: 10. Germline V gene data show CDR1 as MNHNY and CDR2 as SVGAGI (reference sequence). Here the CDR3 DNA reads TGTGCCAGCAGTACCCCAGCGGGACAGGGGAGCACTGAAGCTTTCTTT. It is translated as CASSTPAGQGSTEAFF.

V is TRBV6-5 and J is TRBJ2-2; 7 bases are a match to TRBD1. CDR1 and CDR2 (germline): MNHEY, SVGAGI. The CDR3 is 14 amino acids. The J segment lost 1 base and the V segment lost 9 bases, leaving 5 bases of the junction unmatched. The CDR3 DNA is TGTGCCAGTAAGAACAGGGGGAACACCGGGGAGCTGTTTTTT. It codes for CASKNRGNTGELFF.

The chain uses TRBV7-2 and TRBJ1-1; 8 bases align to TRBD1. V was pared by 2 bases and J by 12 bases, with 11 bases of the junction left unmatched. This CDR3 comprises 14 residues. Germline V lookup: CDR1 SGHTA, CDR2 FQGNSA. The CDR3 DNA follows: TGTGCCAGCAGCTTACACGGACAGGGAAAGGGGACTTTCTTT. Its translation: CASSLHGQGKGTFF. The full variable domain, its missing parts supplied by reference TRBV7-2 and TRBJ1-1, is GAGVSQSPSNKVTEKGKDVELRCDPISGHTALYWYRQSLGQGLEFLIYFQGNSAPDKSGLPSDRFSAERTGGSVSTLTIQRTQQEDSAVYLCASSLHGQGKGTFFGQGTRLTVV.

This chain joins TRBV29-1 and TRBJ2-7; 7 bases are shared with TRBD1. V was pared by 4 bases and J by 4 bases, with 7 bases of the junction left unmatched. This CDR3 contains 13 residues. Germline CDR1 is SQVTM and CDR2 is ANQGSEA. The CDR3 loop reads CSVGGQALYEQYF. The CDR3 DNA reads as TGCAGCGTTGGAGGACAGGCACTTTACGAGCAGTACTTC.

This chain links TRBV7-9 with TRBJ2-7, with 9 positions matching TRBD1. With 4 bases clipped from V and 4 bases from J, the junction kept 8 bases outside the gene matches. The CDR3 runs to 15 residues. Germline V lookup: CDR1 SEHNR, CDR2 FQNEAQ (reference sequence). CDR3 bases: TGTGCCAGCAGCTCTAAGCCCGGACAGGGGTACGAGCAGTACTTC. Translation: CASSSKPGQGYEQYF.

The genes are TRBV5-1 and TRBJ2-2; 7 bases agree with TRBD1. The V segment lost 4 bases and the J segment 3 bases; nucleotides outside the gene matches: 6. The CDR3 contains 15 residues. Germline V lookup: CDR1 SGHRS, CDR2 YFSETQ. CDR3 sequence (DNA): TGCGCCAGCAGCCTACAGGGGCGAGACACCGGGGAGCTGTTTTTT. It encodes CASSLQGRDTGELFF.

The chain is built from TRBV3-1 (or the pseudogene TRBV3-2) and TRBJ2-1; TRBD1 agrees at 7 bases. V shed 4 bases and J 3 bases; nucleotides not matched to a gene: 3. CDR1 is LGHDT and CDR2 is YNNKEL in the germline V gene (reference sequence). The length of the CDR3 is 14 residues. CDR3 sequence (DNA): TGTGCCAGCAGCCCACACAGGGGCTACAATGAGCAGTTCTTC. This gives the protein CASSPHRGYNEQFF.

V is TRBV5-4 and J is TRBJ1-1, with no clear D. Germline CDR1 and CDR2: SGHNT and YYREEE (reference sequence). V lost 5 bases and J 1 base, leaving 9 bases between the germline ends. The CDR3 is 13 amino acids. In DNA form, the CDR3 reads TGTGCCAGCAGACCGACTTGGAACACTGAAGCTTTCTTT. Its protein product is CASRPTWNTEAFF.

The chain is built from TRBV7-2 and TRBJ1-1, with TRBD1 as a possible D gene (6 bases). The CDR3 has 19 amino acids. The germline V gene has CDR1 SGHTA and CDR2 FQGNSA. The V end lost 3 bases, the J end lost 4 bases, and 27 bases lay between the germline ends. CDR3 loop: CASSFQGGQSPLWGTEAFF. DNA of the CDR3: TGTGCCAGCAGCTTTCAGGGCGGACAGAGCCCTCTTTGGGGCACTGAAGCTTTCTTT.

The V call is TRBV6-5, the J call TRBJ1-4; D is possibly TRBD1 (6 bases). The CDR3 is 14 residues long. V gave up 2 bases and J gave up 8 bases, with 12 bases separating them. CDR1 and CDR2 from the germline V gene are MNHEY and SVGAGI. CDR3 loop: CASSYAQGREKLFF. The CDR3 nucleotides read TGTGCCAGCAGTTACGCACAGGGTCGGGAAAAACTGTTTTTT.

The chain links TRBV2 to TRBJ1-5, with TRBD1 matching over 8 bases. The CDR3 is 14 amino acids. The germline CDR1 and CDR2 sequences are SNHLY and FYNNEI. Unmatched junction bases numbered 3, after V lost 5 bases and J lost 3 bases. The CDR3 spells CASSRQGLNQPQHF. The CDR3 DNA sequence: TGTGCCAGCAGTAGACAGGGGCTCAATCAGCCCCAGCATTTT.

The chain links TRBV30 to TRBJ2-2; 10 bases are shared with TRBD2. V gave up 2 bases and J gave up 6 bases; unmatched junction bases: 3. From germline, CDR1 is GTSNPN and CDR2 SVGIG (reference sequence). The CDR3 extends over 14 amino acids. The CDR3 is CAWSSGTSAGELFF. The CDR3 DNA sequence: TGTGCCTGGAGTTCCGGGACTAGCGCCGGGGAGCTGTTTTTT.

The rearrangement uses TRBV5-1 and TRBJ2-1, with D perhaps matching TRBD1 (6 bases). V was shortened by 4 bases and J by 10 bases, with 12 bases between the two germline ends. This CDR3 has 12 residues. Germline CDR1 and CDR2: SGHRS and YFSETQ. The CDR3 here is CASSRTGTEQFF. The CDR3 DNA reads as TGCGCCAGCAGCCGTACCGGGACAGAGCAGTTCTTC.